Listed here are 11 T cell receptor beta chains from one sample, sequenced in a study of OX40 agonist ivuxolimab in advanced cancers. Generated by immunoSEQ multiplex PCR, the TCRdb table keeps only in-frame clones and is missing some. This sample has over 70,000 clones, with roughly 91% found just once. This specimen was CD4+ or CD8+ T cells sorted from blood, taken in a trial of the OX40 agonist ivuxolimab. The receptors originated from an adult with an advanced solid tumor such as melanoma, head and neck, liver or kidney cancer.

The chain recombines TRBV18 with TRBJ1-4, with D hard to call. Germline CDR1 and CDR2: KGHSH and LQKENI. This CDR3 comprises 17 residues. The V and J ends lost 0 bases and 0 bases respectively, with 11 bases between them. The CDR3 DNA reads TGTGCCAGCTCACCACCGGGAATAGCCACAACTAATGAAAAACTGTTTTTT. Encoded protein: CASSPPGIATTNEKLFF.

The V and J genes are TRBV6-6 and TRBJ1-1; D is uncertain. Germline-derived CDR1 and CDR2 are MNHNY and SVGAGI (reference sequence). Trimming left V 0 bases short and J 1 base short, with 6 bases between. CDR3 length: 14 amino acids. The CDR3 protein is CASSYSVENTEAFF. In DNA form, the CDR3 reads TGTGCCAGCAGTTACTCGGTGGAGAACACTGAAGCTTTCTTT.

This rearrangement joins TRBV11-2 to TRBJ2-5; D is unresolved. This CDR3 spans 16 amino acids. Per the germline V gene, CDR1 is SGHAT and CDR2 is FQNNGV. The V end lost 0 bases, the J end lost 9 bases, and 20 bases lay between the germline ends. For the CDR3, the DNA is TGTGCCAGCAGCTTAGATTTAGGCCAGCCCGGGTGGGCCCAGTACTTC. Translation gives CASSLDLGQPGWAQYF.

The V gene is TRBV18, the J gene TRBJ2-3; perhaps D is TRBD1 or TRBD2 (5 bases each). The germline gives CDR1 KGHSH, CDR2 LQKENI. V lost 3 bases, J lost 1 base, and 14 bases lay in between. The CDR3 is 16 residues long. Here the CDR3 DNA reads TGTGCCAGCTCACCCCCGGGGCAACGGGGCACAGATACGCAGTATTTT. Amino acid sequence: CASSPPGQRGTDTQYF.

The chain joins TRBV7-2 to TRBJ2-7; weak D call: TRBD2 (6 bases). CDR1 is SGHTA and CDR2 is FQGNSA in the germline V gene. With 8 bases removed from V and 6 bases from J, the gap between germline ends came to 17 bases. The CDR3 extends over 13 amino acids. CDR3 DNA sequence: TGTGCCAGCGGAAAAGGCGGGGCACGCGAGCAGTACTTC. Its translation: CASGKGGAREQYF.

V and J are TRBV5-4 and TRBJ2-5; a possible D gene is TRBD2 (7 bases). The CDR3 covers 16 residues. Germline CDR1 and CDR2: SGHNT and YYREEE (reference sequence). V was pared by 2 bases and J by 5 bases, with 19 bases between. The CDR3 nucleotides are TGTGCCAGCAGCTTAGGGCCGGGGGGCGCGGAGGAGACCCAGTACTTC. The encoded protein is CASSLGPGGAEETQYF.

This chain uses TRBV6-1 with TRBJ2-1, with 7 bases lining up with TRBD2. The V and J ends lost 7 bases and 2 bases, in that order; junction bases with no gene match: 5. Germline V lookup: CDR1 MNHNS, CDR2 SASEGT. The CDR3 covers 14 residues. CDR3 amino acids: CASTSGTTYNEQFF. The DNA for the CDR3 is TGTGCCAGCACGAGCGGGACTACCTACAATGAGCAGTTCTTC.

The chain joins TRBV4-1 to TRBJ2-5, with D tentatively TRBD1 (6 bases). The length of the CDR3 is 15 residues. V gave up 1 base and J gave up 8 bases, with 17 bases separating them. Germline CDR1 and CDR2: MGHRA and YSYEKL. CDR3 bases: TGCGCCAGCAGCCAAGGGACAGAGTCCAAGAGAACCCAGTACTTC. Its translation: CASSQGTESKRTQYF.

The chain links TRBV15 to TRBJ2-3, with 10 bases aligning to TRBD2. Germline CDR1 and CDR2: LNHNV and YYDKDF (reference sequence). CDR3 size: 17 residues. V trimming: 0 bases; J trimming: 9 bases; junction bases outside the gene matches: 12. The CDR3 protein is CATSRDRTSGFTGTQYF. CDR3 DNA sequence: TGTGCCACCAGCAGAGACCGGACTAGCGGTTTTACTGGGACGCAGTATTTT. The variable domain in full, with the rest retrieved from reference TRBV15 and TRBJ2-3, is DAMVIQNPRYQVTQFGKPVTLSCSQTLNHNVMYWYQQKSSQAPKLLFHYYDKDFNNEADTPDNFQSRRPNTSFCFLDIRSPGLGDTAMYLCATSRDRTSGFTGTQYFGPGTRLTVL.

The CDR3 DNA follows: TGTGCCAGTACCCCCGGGACTAGCGGGAGACCCACAGATACGCAGTATTTT. Amino acid sequence: CASTPGTSGRPTDTQYF. This chain uses TRBV19 with TRBJ2-3; 14 bases are shared with TRBD2. V was pared by 7 bases and J by 2 bases, with 8 bases of the junction left unmatched. This CDR3 spans 17 amino acids. Germline-derived CDR1 and CDR2 are LNHDA and SQIVND (reference sequence).

This chain links TRBV7-8 with TRBJ2-7; D is unresolved. Germline V CDR1 and CDR2: SGHVS, FQNEAQ. Deletions cut 5 bases from V and 7 bases from J, with 9 bases between. The CDR3 contains 11 residues. The CDR3 spells CASSLRWEQYF. For the CDR3, the DNA is TGTGCCAGCAGCCTTCGGTGGGAGCAGTACTTC.